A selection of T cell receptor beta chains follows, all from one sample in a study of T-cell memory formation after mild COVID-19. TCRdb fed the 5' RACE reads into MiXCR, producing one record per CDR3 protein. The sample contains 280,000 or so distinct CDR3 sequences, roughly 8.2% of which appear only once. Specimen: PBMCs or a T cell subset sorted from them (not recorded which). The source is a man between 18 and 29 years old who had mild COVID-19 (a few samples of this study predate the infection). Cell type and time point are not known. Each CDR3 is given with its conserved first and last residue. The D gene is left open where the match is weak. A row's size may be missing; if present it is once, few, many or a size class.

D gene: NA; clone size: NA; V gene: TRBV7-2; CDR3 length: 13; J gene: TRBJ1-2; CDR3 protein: CASSLANIAGWTF; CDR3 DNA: TGTGCCAGCAGCTTAGCTAACATAGCCGGGTGGACCTTC
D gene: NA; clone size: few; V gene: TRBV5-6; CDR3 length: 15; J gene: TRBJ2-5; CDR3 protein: CASSWRPSAEETQYF; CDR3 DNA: TGTGCCAGCAGCTGGCGGCCTAGCGCTGAAGAGACCCAGTACTTC
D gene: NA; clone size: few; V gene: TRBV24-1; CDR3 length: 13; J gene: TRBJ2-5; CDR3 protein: CATSGTNQETQYF; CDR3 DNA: TGTGCCACCAGTGGAACAAACCAAGAGACCCAGTACTTC
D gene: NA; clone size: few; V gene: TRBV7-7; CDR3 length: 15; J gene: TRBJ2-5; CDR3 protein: CASTRGLNLQETQYF; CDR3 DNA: TGTGCTAGCACCCGGGGTTTAAACCTCCAAGAGACCCAGTACTTC
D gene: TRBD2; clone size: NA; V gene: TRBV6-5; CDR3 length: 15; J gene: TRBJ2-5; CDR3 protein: CASSPSGGEWETQYF; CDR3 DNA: TGTGCCAGCAGTCCAAGCGGGGGGGAATGGGAGACCCAGTACTTC
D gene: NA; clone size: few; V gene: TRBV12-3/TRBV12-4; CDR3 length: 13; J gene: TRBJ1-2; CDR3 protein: CANPTESSRGYTF; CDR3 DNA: TGTGCCAACCCGACGGAGTCTTCACGGGGCTACACCTTC
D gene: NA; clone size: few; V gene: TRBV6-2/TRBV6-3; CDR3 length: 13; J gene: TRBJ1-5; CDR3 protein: CASKAGDGQPQHF; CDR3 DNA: TGTGCCAGCAAGGCAGGAGATGGTCAGCCCCAGCATTTT
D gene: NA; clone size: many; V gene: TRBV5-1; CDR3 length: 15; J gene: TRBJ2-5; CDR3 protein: CASSLVGGGGETQYF; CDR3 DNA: TGCGCCAGCAGCTTGGTCGGCGGGGGCGGAGAGACCCAGTACTTC
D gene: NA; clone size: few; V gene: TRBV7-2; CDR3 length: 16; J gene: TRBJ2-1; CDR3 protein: CASSAAGVSSYNEQFF; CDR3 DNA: TGTGCCAGCAGCGCCGCGGGCGTCAGCTCCTACAATGAGCAGTTCTTC
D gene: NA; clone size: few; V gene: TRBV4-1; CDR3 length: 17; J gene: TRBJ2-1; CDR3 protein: CASSHVYRHSSYNEQFF; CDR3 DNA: TGCGCCAGCAGCCATGTATACCGACATAGCTCCTACAATGAGCAGTTCTTC
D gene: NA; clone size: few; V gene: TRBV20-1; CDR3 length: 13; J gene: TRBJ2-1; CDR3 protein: CSALTRGTNEQFF; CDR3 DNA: TGCAGTGCTCTAACTAGAGGCACCAATGAGCAGTTCTTC
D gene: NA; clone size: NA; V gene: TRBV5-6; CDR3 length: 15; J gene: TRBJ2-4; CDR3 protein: CASSLGVDRPGIQYF; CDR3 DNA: TGTGCCAGCAGCTTGGGGGTCGACAGGCCGGGCATTCAGTACTTC
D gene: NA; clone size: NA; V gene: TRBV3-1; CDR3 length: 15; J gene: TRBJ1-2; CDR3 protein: CASSQGTKGVSGYTF; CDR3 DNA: TGTGCCAGCAGCCAAGGTACCAAGGGGGTAAGCGGCTACACCTTC
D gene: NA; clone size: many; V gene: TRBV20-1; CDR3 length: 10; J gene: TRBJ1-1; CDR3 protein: CSVGGEKAFF; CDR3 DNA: TGCAGTGTAGGGGGAGAAAAAGCTTTCTTT
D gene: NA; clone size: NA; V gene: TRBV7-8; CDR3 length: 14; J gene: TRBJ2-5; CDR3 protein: CASSLWANSETQYF; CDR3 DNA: TGTGCCAGCAGCTTATGGGCGAACTCAGAGACCCAGTACTTC
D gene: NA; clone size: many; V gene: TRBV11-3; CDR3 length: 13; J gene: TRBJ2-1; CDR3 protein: CASSPSGWNEQFF; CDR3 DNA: TGTGCCAGCAGCCCCTCCGGGTGGAATGAGCAGTTCTTC
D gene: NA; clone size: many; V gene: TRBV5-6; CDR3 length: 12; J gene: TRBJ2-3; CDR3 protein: CASSFPQDTQYF; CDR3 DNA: TGTGCCAGCAGCTTCCCACAAGATACGCAGTATTTT
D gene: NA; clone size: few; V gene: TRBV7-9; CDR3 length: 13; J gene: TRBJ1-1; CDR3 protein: CASSLEVVGEAFF; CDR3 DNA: TGTGCCAGCAGCTTAGAAGTAGTAGGGGAAGCTTTCTTT
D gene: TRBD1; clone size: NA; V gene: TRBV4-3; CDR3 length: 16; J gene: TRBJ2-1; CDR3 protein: CASSQEPGGTYHEQFF; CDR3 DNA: TGCGCCAGCAGCCAAGAACCAGGGGGCACCTACCATGAGCAGTTCTTC
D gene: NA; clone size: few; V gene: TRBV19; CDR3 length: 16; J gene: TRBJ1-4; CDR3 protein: CASSIRSLGEGEKLFF; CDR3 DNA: TGTGCCAGTAGTATAAGGTCACTTGGGGAAGGTGAAAAACTGTTTTTT
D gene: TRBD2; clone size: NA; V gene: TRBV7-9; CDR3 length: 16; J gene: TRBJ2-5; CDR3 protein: CASSQRTSGVRETQYF; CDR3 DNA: TGTGCCAGCAGCCAGCGGACTAGCGGGGTCAGGGAGACCCAGTACTTC
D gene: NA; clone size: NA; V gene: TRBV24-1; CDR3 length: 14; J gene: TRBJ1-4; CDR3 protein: CATSDGGRGGKLFF; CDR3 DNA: TGTGCCACCAGTGACGGGGGACGGGGAGGAAAACTGTTTTTT
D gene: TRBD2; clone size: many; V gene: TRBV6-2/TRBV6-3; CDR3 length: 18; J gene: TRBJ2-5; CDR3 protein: CASNPGPGLAGRGETQYF; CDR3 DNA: TGTGCCAGCAATCCGGGCCCGGGACTAGCGGGGAGAGGAGAGACCCAGTACTTC
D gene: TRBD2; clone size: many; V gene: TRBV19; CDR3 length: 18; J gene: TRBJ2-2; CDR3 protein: CASSRGLAGVSAVGELFF; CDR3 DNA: TGTGCCAGTAGTAGGGGACTAGCGGGGGTGAGCGCTGTCGGGGAGCTGTTTTTT
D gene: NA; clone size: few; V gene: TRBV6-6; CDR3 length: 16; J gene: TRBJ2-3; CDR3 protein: CASSPRVVLGIDTQYF; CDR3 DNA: TGTGCCAGCAGTCCCAGGGTTGTTCTTGGGATCGATACGCAGTATTTT
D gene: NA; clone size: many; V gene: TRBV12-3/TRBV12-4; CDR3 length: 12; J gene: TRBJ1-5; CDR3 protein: CASTPTGGIQHF; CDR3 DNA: TGTGCCAGCACCCCCACCGGGGGGATCCAGCATTTT
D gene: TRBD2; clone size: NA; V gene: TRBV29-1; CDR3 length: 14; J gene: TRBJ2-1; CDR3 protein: CSVARGLSDNEQFF; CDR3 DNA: TGCAGCGTTGCGCGGGGGTTGTCTGACAATGAGCAGTTCTTC
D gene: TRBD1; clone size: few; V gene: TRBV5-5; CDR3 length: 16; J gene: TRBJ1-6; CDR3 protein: CASSPWTGQPNSPLHF; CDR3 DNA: TGTGCCAGCAGCCCCTGGACAGGGCAGCCGAATTCACCCCTCCACTTT
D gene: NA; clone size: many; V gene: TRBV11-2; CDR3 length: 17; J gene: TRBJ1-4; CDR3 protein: CASSPAGLRPFGEKLFF; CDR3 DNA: TGTGCCAGCAGCCCCGCGGGCCTCCGCCCCTTTGGTGAAAAACTGTTTTTT
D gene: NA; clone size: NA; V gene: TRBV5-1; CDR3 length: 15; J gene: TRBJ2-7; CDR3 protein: CASSLRNTASYEQYF; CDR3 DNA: TGCGCCAGCAGCTTGAGGAACACCGCCTCCTACGAGCAGTACTTC
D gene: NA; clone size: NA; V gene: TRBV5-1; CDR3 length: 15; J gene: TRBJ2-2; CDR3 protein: CASSSSARGTGELFF; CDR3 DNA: TGCGCCAGCAGCTCTTCGGCCCGTGGCACCGGGGAGCTGTTTTTT
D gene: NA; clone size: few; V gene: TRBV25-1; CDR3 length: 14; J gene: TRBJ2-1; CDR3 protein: CASSRDIEDNEQFF; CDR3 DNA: TGTGCCAGCAGCCGGGACATAGAAGACAATGAGCAGTTCTTC
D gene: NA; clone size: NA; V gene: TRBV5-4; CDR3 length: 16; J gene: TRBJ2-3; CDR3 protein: CASSLALRGGTDTQYF; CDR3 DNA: TGTGCCAGCAGCTTGGCTCTCAGGGGAGGGACAGATACGCAGTATTTT
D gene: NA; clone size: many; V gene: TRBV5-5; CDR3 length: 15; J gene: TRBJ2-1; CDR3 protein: CASSLAWGPYNEQFF; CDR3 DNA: TGTGCCAGCAGCTTGGCCTGGGGTCCCTACAATGAGCAGTTCTTC
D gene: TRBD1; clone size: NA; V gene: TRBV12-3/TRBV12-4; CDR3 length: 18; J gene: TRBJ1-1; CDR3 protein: CASIMSPLPGGVDTEAFF; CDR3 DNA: TGTGCCAGCATCATGTCCCCTCTTCCAGGGGGCGTGGACACTGAAGCTTTCTTT
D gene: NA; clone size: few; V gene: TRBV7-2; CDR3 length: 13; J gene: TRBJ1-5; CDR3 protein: CASSLEPGQPQHF; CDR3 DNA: TGTGCCAGCAGCTTAGAGCCGGGGCAGCCCCAGCATTTT
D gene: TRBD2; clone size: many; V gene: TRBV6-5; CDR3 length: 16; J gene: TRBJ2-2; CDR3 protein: CASTRRAGAGPGELFF; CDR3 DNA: TGTGCCAGCACCCGTCGAGCGGGGGCCGGGCCCGGGGAGCTGTTTTTT
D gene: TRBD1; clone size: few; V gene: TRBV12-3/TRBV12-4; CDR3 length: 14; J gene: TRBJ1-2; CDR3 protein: CASTLQGENYGYTF; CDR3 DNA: TGTGCCAGCACCCTACAGGGGGAGAACTATGGCTACACCTTC